One and the same sample provided the 16 T cell receptor beta chains below, sequenced in a study of Tregs in tolerant kidney transplant recipients (dated by TCRdb to between 2018 and 2021). The label giving this sample's time point can be read as: blood sample drawn before combined kidney and bone marrow transplant. To prepare the library, the immunoSEQ multiplex PCR assay was applied. The clones in this table, taken by TCRdb from immuneACCESS, are in-frame only. Not every clone is retained; where verified, under half of the shortfall comes from an unresolved V gene, and the cause of the rest is unknown. This sample holds roughly 66,000 clones; just under 95% were observed only once. The ten largest clones capture about a tenth of the sample. The source material was CD8+ T cells from blood, sampled before the transplant. The receptors originated from a human donor who received a combined kidney and bone marrow transplant.

This chain links TRBV29-1 with TRBJ1-1; no definite D call. In germline, CDR1 is SQVTM, CDR2 ANQGSEA. V was cut by 5 bases and J by 1 base, with 8 bases left in between. This CDR3 is 12 amino acids long. CDR3 protein: CSVWAGNTEAFF. The DNA of the CDR3 is TGCAGCGTTTGGGCTGGGAACACTGAAGCTTTCTTT. Full variable domain (outside the CDR3, taken from reference TRBV29-1 and TRBJ1-1): SAVISQKPSRDICQRGTSLTIQCQVDSQVTMMFWYRQQPGQSLTLIATANQGSEATYESGFVIDKFPISRPNLTFSTLTVSNMSPEDSSIYLCSVWAGNTEAFFGQGTRLTVV.

The chain combines TRBV29-1 with TRBJ2-5, with unresolved D. The J call may be mistaken, given a closer DNA end match to TRBJ2-7. The CDR3 contains 11 residues. The V gene's germline CDR1 is SQVTM and CDR2 ANQGSEA. CDR3 loop: CSVEGRYEQYF. The CDR3 bases are TGCAGCGTTGAAGGCCGCTACGAGCAGTACTTC.

This rearrangement joins TRBV4-3 to TRBJ2-7, with a possible D match to TRBD1 (5 bases). The ends were cut back, 1 base at V and 3 bases at J, with 10 bases in the middle. The CDR3 contains 14 residues. Germline lookup yields CDR1 LGHNA and CDR2 YSLEER. The CDR3 DNA sequence: TGCGCCAGCAGCCAAGGGGGCTCGGGCTACGAGCAGTACTTC. Translating it yields CASSQGGSGYEQYF.

The chain joins TRBV29-1 to TRBJ2-7; 9 nucleotides agree with TRBD1. The junction had 4 bases not matched to a gene; V was cut back by 7 bases and J by 3 bases. Looked up from germline, CDR1 is SQVTM and CDR2 is ANQGSEA. This CDR3 has 12 residues. CDR3 DNA: TGCAGCGCTGGGGACAGGGTCTACGAGCAGTACTTC. Encoded protein: CSAGDRVYEQYF.

The V and J genes are TRBV7-2 and TRBJ1-3; D is unclear. Germline CDR1 is SGHTA and CDR2 is FQGNSA. V lost 6 bases and J 1 base, leaving 13 bases between the germline ends. The CDR3 has 15 residues. The CDR3 region is CASRKRLISGNTIYF. The CDR3 DNA reads TGTGCCAGCAGGAAGAGGCTTATTTCTGGAAACACCATATATTTT.

This chain connects TRBV19 to TRBJ2-7, with D possibly being TRBD1 (6 bases). In germline, CDR1 is LNHDA, CDR2 SQIVND (reference sequence). The germline V and J ends were trimmed by 6 bases and 2 bases, with 11 bases remaining between them. The CDR3 sequence is 13 residues long. The CDR3: CASRGHLPYEQYF. The CDR3 DNA is TGTGCCAGTAGGGGACACCTACCCTACGAGCAGTACTTC. Using reference TRBV19 and TRBJ2-7 for the parts outside the CDR3, the full variable domain is DGGITQSPKYLFRKEGQNVTLSCEQNLNHDAMYWYRQDPGQGLRLIYYSQIVNDFQKGDIAEGYSVSREKKESFPLTVTSAQKNPTAFYLCASRGHLPYEQYFGPGTRLTVT.

Here the CDR3 DNA reads TGTGCCAGCAGTCCCCGACAGGGAATATATGGCTACACCTTC. The encoded protein is CASSPRQGIYGYTF. The chain employs TRBV28 and TRBJ1-2; 7 bases match TRBD1. The V and J ends lost 5 bases and 5 bases, in that order; junction bases with no gene match: 8. CDR1 and CDR2 (germline): MDHEN, SYDVKM. This CDR3 comprises 14 residues.

This clone was found once. V usage is TRBV11-2 and J usage is TRBJ2-1; 9 bases map to TRBD2. V shed 5 bases, J shed 6 bases, and the junction held 5 bases outside the gene matches. Germline V gene sequence: CDR1 SGHAT, CDR2 FQNNGV. The CDR3 consists of 14 residues. The CDR3 region is CASSKPGLANEQFF. The CDR3 nucleotides read TGTGCCAGCAGCAAACCGGGACTAGCCAATGAGCAGTTCTTC.

The chain's CDR3 is CASGSSYEQYF. CDR3 nucleotides: TGTGCCAGCGGGAGCAGCTACGAGCAGTACTTC. The chain recombines TRBV7-6 with TRBJ2-7; the D gene is possibly TRBD2 (5 bases). Germline loops: CDR1 SGHVS, CDR2 FNYEAQ. The CDR3 is made up of 11 amino acids. Deletions cut 8 bases from V and 3 bases from J, with 8 bases between.

The chain is built from TRBV27 and TRBJ1-1; a possible D gene is TRBD1 (5 bases). The V and J ends lost 3 bases and 1 base respectively, with 6 bases between them. The CDR3 spans 13 residues. In germline, CDR1 is MNHEY, CDR2 SMNVEV (reference sequence). CDR3 in amino acids: CASSFGGNTEAFF. The DNA for the CDR3 is TGTGCCAGCAGTTTCGGGGGGAACACTGAAGCTTTCTTT.

The chain employs TRBV19 and TRBJ2-7; 7 bases map to TRBD1. Trimming at V came to 0 bases and at J to 4 bases, leaving 12 bases not matched to a gene. Per germline, CDR1 LNHDA and CDR2 SQIVND (reference sequence). The CDR3 runs to 17 residues. The CDR3 region is CASSIESVGGMKYEQYF. CDR3 nucleotides: TGTGCCAGTAGTATAGAGTCCGTAGGGGGCATGAAATACGAGCAGTACTTC. The full variable domain, completed using reference TRBV19 and TRBJ2-7, is DGGITQSPKYLFRKEGQNVTLSCEQNLNHDAMYWYRQDPGQGLRLIYYSQIVNDFQKGDIAEGYSVSREKKESFPLTVTSAQKNPTAFYLCASSIESVGGMKYEQYFGPGTRLTVT.

The chain employs TRBV7-2 and TRBJ2-1; TRBD1 might be the D (5 bases). There are 15 residues in the CDR3. V was shortened by 5 bases and J by 8 bases, with 19 bases between the two germline ends. Germline V gene lookup returns CDR1 SGHTA and CDR2 FQGNSA. The CDR3 protein is CASSLGARQSDEQFF. DNA of the CDR3: TGTGCCAGCAGCCTAGGGGCTAGACAGTCGGATGAGCAGTTCTTC. The full variable domain, with the rest looked up from reference TRBV7-2 and TRBJ2-1, is GAGVSQSPSNKVTEKGKDVELRCDPISGHTALYWYRQSLGQGLEFLIYFQGNSAPDKSGLPSDRFSAERTGGSVSTLTIQRTQQEDSAVYLCASSLGARQSDEQFFGPGTRLTVL.

The V gene is TRBV7-9, the J gene TRBJ2-7; 7 bases align to TRBD2. V lost 3 bases, J lost 0 bases, and 8 bases stayed unmatched. The CDR3 runs 16 residues. Per germline, CDR1 SEHNR and CDR2 FQNEAQ (reference sequence). The DNA for the CDR3 is TGTGCCAGCAGCTTGGGAGGGAGGCCCCCCTCCTACGAGCAGTACTTC. This gives the protein CASSLGGRPPSYEQYF.

The chain links TRBV9 to TRBJ2-1; TRBD2 might be the D (5 bases). V was pared by 4 bases and J by 9 bases, with 17 bases between. The CDR3 loop spans 14 amino acids. Looked up from germline, CDR1 is SGDLS and CDR2 is YYNGEE. CDR3 DNA sequence: TGTGCCAGCAGCATCTCTATTAGCGTCAGTGAGCAGTTCTTC. It codes for CASSISISVSEQFF.

The rearrangement uses TRBV29-1 and TRBJ2-7, with a possible D match to TRBD2 (6 bases). This CDR3 is 13 amino acids long. Germline V lookup: CDR1 SQVTM, CDR2 ANQGSEA. Between the trimmed V and J ends, which lost 3 bases and 2 bases, there was a span of 11 bases. CDR3 residues: CSVEEGDPYEQYF. Written as DNA, the CDR3 is TGCAGCGTTGAGGAGGGTGACCCCTACGAGCAGTACTTC.

V gene TRBV27 combines with J gene TRBJ1-5; D not resolved. Germline-derived CDR1 and CDR2 are MNHEY and SMNVEV (reference sequence). V lost 0 bases and J 1 base, leaving 4 bases between the germline ends. The CDR3 sequence is 14 residues long. CDR3 in DNA: TGTGCCAGCAGTTTATCCGGGAGCAATCAGCCCCAGCATTTT. It encodes CASSLSGSNQPQHF.